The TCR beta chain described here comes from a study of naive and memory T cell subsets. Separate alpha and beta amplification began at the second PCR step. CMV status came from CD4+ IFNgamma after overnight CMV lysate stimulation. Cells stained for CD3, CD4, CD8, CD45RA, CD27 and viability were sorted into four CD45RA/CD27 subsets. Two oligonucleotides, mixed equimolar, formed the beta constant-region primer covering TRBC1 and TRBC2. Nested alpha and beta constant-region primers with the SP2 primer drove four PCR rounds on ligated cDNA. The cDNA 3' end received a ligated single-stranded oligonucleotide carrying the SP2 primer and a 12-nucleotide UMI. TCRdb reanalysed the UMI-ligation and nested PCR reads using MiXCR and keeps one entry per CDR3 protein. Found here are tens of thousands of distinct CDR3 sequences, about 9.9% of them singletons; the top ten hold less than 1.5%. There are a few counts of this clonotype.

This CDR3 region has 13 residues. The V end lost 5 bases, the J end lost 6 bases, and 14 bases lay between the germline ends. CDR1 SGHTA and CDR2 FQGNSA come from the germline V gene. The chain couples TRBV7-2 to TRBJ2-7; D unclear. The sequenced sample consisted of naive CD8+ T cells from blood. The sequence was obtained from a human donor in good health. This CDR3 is CASSVRQFGEQYF. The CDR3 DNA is TGTGCCAGCAGCGTCCGCCAGTTTGGCGAGCAGTACTTC.